This TCR beta chain was sequenced for a study of Graves' ophthalmopathy and Graves' hyperthyroidism. Study-level background: Stable hyperthyroid donors showed no ophthalmopathy during 18 months follow-up.

Beta-chain TCR CDR3 regions were amplified from RNA transcripts. HTBI primers were employed in first-round RT-PCR, then a second-round multiplex PCR followed. MiXCR, applied by TCRdb to the multiplex PCR reads, yields one record per CDR3 protein. The sample consists of some 1.1 million distinct CDR3 sequences, about 38% of them appearing once. General study results and limits: Ophthalmopathy and stable hyperthyroidism were discriminated by a 13-signature model, with approximately 89% sensitivity and 65% to 83% specificity.

The germline V gene has CDR1 SGHNT and CDR2 YYREEE (reference sequence). Trimming removed 3 bases from V and 0 bases from J, with 10 bases in between. The CDR3 runs 16 residues. This clonotype has just one count. Its antigen remains unknown. The source material was peripheral blood or thyroid tissue (not recorded which). V is TRBV5-4 and J is TRBJ2-6; D not resolved. The TCR originated in an adult man with Graves' hyperthyroidism. As DNA, the CDR3 is TGTGCCAGCAGCTATGGGATTGGCTCTGGGGCCAACGTCCTGACTTTC. Residues: CASSYGIGSGANVLTF.